This T cell receptor (beta chain) was captured in a study of blood T cell repertoires in COVID-19. The CDR3 consists of 15 residues. CDR1 LNHDA and CDR2 SQIVND come from the germline V gene (reference sequence). V was shortened by 9 bases and J by 5 bases, with 22 bases between the two germline ends. The method was immunoSEQ multiplex PCR; TCRdb's version includes in-frame clones alone and lacks a portion of them. The repertoire holds about 140,000 clones, with 85% to 90% as singletons. The V call is TRBV19, the J call TRBJ1-1, with TRBD1 as a possible D gene (6 bases). This clonotype originated in a man aged 60 to 75 who had recovered from COVID-19. Sequencing was done on a sample of PBMCs or T cells enriched from blood (not recorded which). The CDR3 nucleotides are TGTGCCAGCCATCGGTGGGGGCCGGCGGAAACTGAAGCTTTCTTT. It encodes CASHRWGPAETEAFF. The full variable domain, with the rest looked up from reference TRBV19 and TRBJ1-1, is DGGITQSPKYLFRKEGQNVTLSCEQNLNHDAMYWYRQDPGQGLRLIYYSQIVNDFQKGDIAEGYSVSREKKESFPLTVTSAQKNPTAFYLCASHRWGPAETEAFFGQGTRLTVV.